This TCR beta chain appears in the sequencing data of a study of T cell responses to AZD1222 COVID-19 vaccine. Study summary: Pooled together were second doses at about 4 or about 12 weeks. Study-wide results and caveats: Possibly, clonal diversity was underestimated; donors were largely white British and included more females.

This CDR3 is 14 amino acids long. Germline CDR1 is GTSNPN and CDR2 is SVGIG (reference sequence). V was trimmed by 2 bases and J by 5 bases, leaving 13 bases between them. With regard to this clone: Antigen unknown.

Profiled with immunoSEQ multiplex PCR; TCRdb holds only in-frame clones, not every one. The repertoire holds approximately 180,000 clones, with 70% to 90% as singletons. The sample was peripheral blood, taken on day 0 of AZD1222 vaccination. The chain carries TRBV30 and TRBJ1-5; D is uncertain. The receptor was derived from an adult in good health. CDR3 sequence (DNA): TGTGCCTGGAGTCCCGACAATAGGCATCAGCCCCAGCATTTT. This sequence encodes CAWSPDNRHQPQHF.